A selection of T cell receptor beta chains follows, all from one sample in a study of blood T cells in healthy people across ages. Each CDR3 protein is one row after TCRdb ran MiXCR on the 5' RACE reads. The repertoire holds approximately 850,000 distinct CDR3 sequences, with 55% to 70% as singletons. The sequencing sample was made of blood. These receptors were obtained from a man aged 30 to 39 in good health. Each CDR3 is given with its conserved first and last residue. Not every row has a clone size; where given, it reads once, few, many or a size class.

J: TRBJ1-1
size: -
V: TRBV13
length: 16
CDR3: CASRNGAGRQNTEAFF

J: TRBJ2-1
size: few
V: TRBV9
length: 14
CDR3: CASSVSGSQNEQFF

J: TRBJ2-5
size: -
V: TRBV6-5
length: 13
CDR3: CASGGQVQETQYF

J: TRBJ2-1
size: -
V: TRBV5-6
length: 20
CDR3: CASSLLVVGTETYSYNEQFF

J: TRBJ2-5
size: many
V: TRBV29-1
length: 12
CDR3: CSVGTQQETQYF

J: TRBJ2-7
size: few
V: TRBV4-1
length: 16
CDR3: CASSQDQQGNLDEQYF

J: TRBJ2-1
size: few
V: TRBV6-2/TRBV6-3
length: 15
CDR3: CASSRPGLKEDEQFF

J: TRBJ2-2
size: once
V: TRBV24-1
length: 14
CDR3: CATSDRATTGELFF

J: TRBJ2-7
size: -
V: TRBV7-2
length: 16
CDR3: CASRGSGGAESYEQYF

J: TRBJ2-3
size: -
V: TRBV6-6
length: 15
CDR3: CASRTTRGGTDTQYF

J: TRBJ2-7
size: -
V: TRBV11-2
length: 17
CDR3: CASSPTTLAGTSYEQYF

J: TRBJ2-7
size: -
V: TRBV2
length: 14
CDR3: CASRFGGASYEQYF

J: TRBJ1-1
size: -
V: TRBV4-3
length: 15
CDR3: CASSQEGRANTEAFF

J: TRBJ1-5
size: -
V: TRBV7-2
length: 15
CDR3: CASSSARDSNQPQHF

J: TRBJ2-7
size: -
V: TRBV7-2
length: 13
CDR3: CASSFSLGETEYF

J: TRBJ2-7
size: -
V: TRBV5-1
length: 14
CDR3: CASSLSRALDEQYF

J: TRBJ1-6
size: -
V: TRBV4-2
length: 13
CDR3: CASSQGRRAPLHF

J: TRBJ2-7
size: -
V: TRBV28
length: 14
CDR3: CASHGGALTYEQYF

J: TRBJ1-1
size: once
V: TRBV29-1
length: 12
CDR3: CSAGGGVTEAFF

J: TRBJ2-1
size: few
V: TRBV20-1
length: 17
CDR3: CSATSSSGHNPYNEQFF

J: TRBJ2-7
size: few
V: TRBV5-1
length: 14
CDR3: CASSLKAREGEQYF